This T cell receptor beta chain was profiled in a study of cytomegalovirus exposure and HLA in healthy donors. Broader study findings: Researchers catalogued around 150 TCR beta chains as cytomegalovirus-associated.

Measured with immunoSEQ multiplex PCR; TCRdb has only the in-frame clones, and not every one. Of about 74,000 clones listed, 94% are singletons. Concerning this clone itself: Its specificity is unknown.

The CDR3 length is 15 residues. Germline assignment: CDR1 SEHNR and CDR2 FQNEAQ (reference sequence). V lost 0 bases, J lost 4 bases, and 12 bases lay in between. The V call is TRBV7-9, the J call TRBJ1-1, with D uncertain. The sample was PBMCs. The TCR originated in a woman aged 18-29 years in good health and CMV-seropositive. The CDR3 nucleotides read TGTGCCAGCAGCTTAGCGCGGGGTTCCGCCACTGAAGCTTTCTTT. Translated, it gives CASSLARGSATEAFF.